The 28 T cell receptor beta chains given below trace back to one sample, sequenced in a study of blood T cell repertoires in COVID-19. Sequenced by immunoSEQ multiplex PCR; TCRdb stores in-frame clones only, minus some. This sample has approximately 200,000 clones, with roughly 87% found just once. The sequencing input was PBMCs or T cells enriched from blood (not recorded which). These receptors were obtained from a woman in her 30s who had recovered from COVID-19.

The gene calls are TRBV10-3 and TRBJ1-2, with D possibly matching TRBD1 (6 bases). CDR3 length equals 12 residues. Trimming took off 4 bases at V and 3 bases at J, with 6 bases between the two ends. The germline V gene encodes CDR1 ENHRY and CDR2 SYGVKD. CDR3 sequence (DNA): TGTGCCATCAGTGCAGGGGACTATGGCTACACCTTC. Its protein is CAISAGDYGYTF.

V gene TRBV13 combines with J gene TRBJ1-4, with TRBD1 matching 8 bases. V dropped 2 bases and J dropped 3; count of bases not matched to a gene: 8. The V gene's germline CDR1 is PRHDT and CDR2 FYEKMQ (reference sequence). The CDR3 is 17 amino acids. The CDR3 DNA reads TGTGCCAGCAGCTTACGGGCAGGGGGCGCTTCTAATGAAAAACTGTTTTTT. Protein sequence: CASSLRAGGASNEKLFF.

The rearrangement joins TRBV7-9 to TRBJ1-1, with D uncertain. CDR3 length: 13 amino acids. Germline V lookup: CDR1 SEHNR, CDR2 FQNEAQ (reference sequence). The V end lost 6 bases, the J end lost 1 base, and 9 bases lay between the germline ends. CDR3 in DNA: TGTGCCAGCAGTTTACACACGAACACTGAAGCTTTCTTT. This gives the protein CASSLHTNTEAFF.

The chain combines TRBV13 with TRBJ1-5, with D unresolved. From germline, CDR1 is PRHDT and CDR2 FYEKMQ (reference sequence). The CDR3 totals 13 residues. The ends were cut back, 0 bases at V and 5 bases at J, with 5 bases in the middle. The DNA of the CDR3 is TGTGCCAGCAGCTTAGGACATTATCAGCCCCAGCATTTT. It encodes CASSLGHYQPQHF.

This sequence joins TRBV4-1 and TRBJ2-1; the D is unclear. Germline V gives CDR1 MGHRA, CDR2 YSYEKL. With 6 bases removed from V and 8 bases from J, the gap between germline ends came to 14 bases. The CDR3 has 13 residues. CDR3 region: CASSSQDSHEQFF. For the CDR3, the DNA is TGCGCCAGCAGTAGCCAAGATTCACATGAGCAGTTCTTC.

The gene calls are TRBV2 and TRBJ1-5; D remains unclear. Trimming removed 7 bases at V and 5 bases at J, with 12 bases between. Germline CDR1 SNHLY, CDR2 FYNNEI. The CDR3 sequence is 13 residues long. CDR3 protein: CASTQNYYQPQHF. The CDR3 bases are TGTGCCAGCACCCAGAACTATTATCAGCCCCAGCATTTT.

This clone appeared a single time. CDR3 DNA: TGTGCCAGCGCGAGAGCCCCTAATGAAAAACTGTTTTTT. This sequence encodes CASARAPNEKLFF. The V call is TRBV19, the J call TRBJ1-4; D is undetermined. Germline V CDR1 and CDR2: LNHDA, SQIVND (reference sequence). Trimming removed 9 bases at V and 3 bases at J, with 11 bases between. The CDR3 loop spans 13 amino acids.

This clone showed up many times. The chain employs TRBV7-9 and TRBJ1-1, with D perhaps matching TRBD1 (5 bases). Trimming took 2 bases from V and 3 from J, leaving 16 bases between them. Germline CDR1 is SEHNR and CDR2 is FQNEAQ (reference sequence). The CDR3 runs to 16 residues. The CDR3 DNA reads TGTGCCAGCAGCTTAAGGTGGGGCGGTAAGGACACTGAAGCTTTCTTT. Its protein is CASSLRWGGKDTEAFF. The whole variable domain, filled in from reference TRBV7-9 and TRBJ1-1, reads DTGVSQNPRHKITKRGQNVTFRCDPISEHNRLYWYRQTLGQGPEFLTYFQNEAQLEKSRLLSDRFSAERPKGSFSTLEIQRTEQGDSAMYLCASSLRWGGKDTEAFFGQGTRLTVV.

The V call is TRBV10-3, the J call TRBJ2-7, with TRBD1 matching 7 bases. The trim removed 2 bases at V and 1 base at J, leaving 5 bases unmatched. This CDR3 is built from 15 residues. CDR1 is ENHRY, CDR2 SYGVKD, per germline. For the CDR3, the DNA is TGTGCCATCAGTGAGCGCGACAGGGCGTCCTACGAGCAGTACTTC. This codes for CAISERDRASYEQYF.

The chain links TRBV30 to TRBJ1-5; D is unresolved. CDR3 size: 13 residues. V shed 0 bases and J shed 4 bases, with 7 bases lying between them. Germline CDR1 reads GTSNPN; CDR2 reads SVGIG (reference sequence). CDR3 in amino acids: CAWSVGENQPQHF. CDR3 bases: TGTGCCTGGAGTGTGGGAGAAAATCAGCCCCAGCATTTT.

In this sample, this clone turned up a few times. This sequence joins TRBV12-5 and TRBJ2-1; D not certain. Germline loops: CDR1 LGHNT, CDR2 FRNRAP. Trimming took 1 base from V and 7 from J, leaving 5 bases between them. CDR3 length: 12 amino acids. CDR3 bases: TGTGCTAGTGGTTTGGAAGAGAATGAGCAGTTCTTC. Its protein is CASGLEENEQFF.

V gene TRBV4-3 combines with J gene TRBJ1-1; D is unresolved. From germline, CDR1 is LGHNA and CDR2 YSLEER. There are 16 residues in the CDR3. V lost 0 bases to trimming and J lost 3 bases, with 14 bases between them. CDR3 DNA sequence: TGCGCCAGCAGCCAAGACAGGAGGATAAGGGACACTGAAGCTTTCTTT. As protein: CASSQDRRIRDTEAFF.

The rearrangement links TRBV7-3 to TRBJ2-1; D perhaps matches TRBD2 (5 bases). Trimming took 4 bases from V and 7 from J, leaving 17 bases between them. CDR3 size: 15 residues. CDR1 SGHTA and CDR2 FQGTGA come from the germline V gene. DNA of the CDR3: TGTGCCAGCAGCTGGACGGGATCGGGCTCGAATGAGCAGTTCTTC. Its translation is CASSWTGSGSNEQFF.

V is TRBV19 and J is TRBJ1-1, with 8 bases fitting TRBD1. J gave up 1 base and V 10 bases, and 8 bases lay outside the gene matches. This CDR3 region has 14 residues. CDR1 is LNHDA, CDR2 SQIVND, per germline (reference sequence). In DNA form, the CDR3 reads TGTGCCACCTCGGACAGGGCTCCGAACACTGAAGCTTTCTTT. Protein sequence: CATSDRAPNTEAFF.

V and J are TRBV19 and TRBJ1-5; D remains ambiguous. The CDR3 runs 13 residues. Between the trimmed V and J ends, which lost 5 bases and 3 bases, there was a span of 8 bases. Germline CDR1 reads LNHDA; CDR2 reads SQIVND (reference sequence). CDR3 amino acids: CASSQVPNQPQHF. In DNA, the CDR3 is TGTGCCAGTAGTCAGGTACCCAATCAGCCCCAGCATTTT.

The chain uses TRBV7-9 and TRBJ1-4; no definite D call. V was trimmed by 1 base and J by 5 bases, leaving 8 bases between them. CDR3 length equals 14 residues. Looked up from germline, CDR1 is SEHNR and CDR2 is FQNEAQ (reference sequence). CDR3 DNA: TGTGCCAGCAGCTTAGTGGGAGGGAATGAAAAACTGTTTTTT. Translated, it gives CASSLVGGNEKLFF.

The chain combines TRBV19 with TRBJ2-7, with D maybe TRBD2 (5 bases). Trimming pared 6 bases from V and 1 base from J, leaving 10 bases between. The germline V gene encodes CDR1 LNHDA and CDR2 SQIVND (reference sequence). The CDR3 is 13 amino acids. CDR3 residues: CASRAGSSYEQYF. CDR3 nucleotides: TGTGCCAGTAGGGCGGGTAGTTCCTACGAGCAGTACTTC.

J is TRBJ1-5 and V is TRBV19; 7 bases map to TRBD1. This CDR3 comprises 15 residues. Germline assignment: CDR1 LNHDA and CDR2 SQIVND (reference sequence). Unmatched junction bases numbered 7, after V lost 4 bases and J lost 4 bases. CDR3: CASSTPGQPNQPQHF. The CDR3 region has the DNA TGTGCCAGTAGTACTCCGGGACAGCCTAATCAGCCCCAGCATTTT. Full variable domain (missing parts from reference TRBV19 and TRBJ1-5): DGGITQSPKYLFRKEGQNVTLSCEQNLNHDAMYWYRQDPGQGLRLIYYSQIVNDFQKGDIAEGYSVSREKKESFPLTVTSAQKNPTAFYLCASSTPGQPNQPQHFGDGTRLSIL.

The V gene is TRBV15, the J gene TRBJ2-3; a weak D match, TRBD2 (6 bases). Trimming stripped 1 base from V and 0 bases from J, with 14 bases between. Germline CDR1 reads LNHNV; CDR2 reads YYDKDF (reference sequence). The CDR3 is made up of 17 amino acids. The DNA for the CDR3 is TGTGCCACCAGCAGAGGGTTTAGCGGCCATAGCACAGATACGCAGTATTTT. Residues: CATSRGFSGHSTDTQYF.

This clone has a handful of counts. V usage is TRBV4-1 and J usage is TRBJ1-5; 7 bases match TRBD1. Trimming removed 3 bases from V and 4 bases from J; junction bases left unmatched: 3. Per the germline V gene, CDR1 is MGHRA and CDR2 is YSYEKL. This CDR3 has 14 residues. This chain's CDR3 is CASSQTGINQPQHF. For the CDR3, the DNA is TGCGCCAGCAGCCAGACAGGGATTAATCAGCCCCAGCATTTT.

This rearrangement joins TRBV7-2 to TRBJ1-6; D not certain. The germline V gene encodes CDR1 SGHTA and CDR2 FQGNSA. This CDR3 has 16 amino acids. Trimming removed 5 bases from V and 10 bases from J, with 21 bases in between. CDR3: CASSPQRAGHGSPLHF. CDR3 DNA sequence: TGTGCCAGCAGCCCCCAACGGGCGGGCCATGGATCACCCCTCCACTTT.

This clone was detected once. The chain has TRBV27 and TRBJ2-6; 8 bases line up with TRBD1. V gave up 0 bases and J gave up 0 bases; unmatched junction bases: 1. The CDR3 is 17 amino acids. The germline V gene encodes CDR1 MNHEY and CDR2 SMNVEV (reference sequence). The DNA of the CDR3 is TGTGCCAGCAGTTTATCCCAGGGGGCCTCTGGGGCCAACGTCCTGACTTTC. Encoded protein: CASSLSQGASGANVLTF.

The rearrangement links TRBV5-1 to TRBJ2-3; 10 nucleotides agree with TRBD2. The V and J ends lost 4 bases and 1 base, in that order; junction bases with no gene match: 3. The CDR3 is 15 residues long. Germline assignment: CDR1 SGHRS and CDR2 YFSETQ. CDR3 protein: CASSPGTSGTDTQYF. The CDR3 DNA reads as TGCGCCAGCAGCCCAGGGACTAGCGGCACAGATACGCAGTATTTT. Complete variable domain (other parts from reference TRBV5-1 and TRBJ2-3): KAGVTQTPRYLIKTRGQQVTLSCSPISGHRSVSWYQQTPGQGLQFLFEYFSETQRNKGNFPGRFSGRQFSNSRSEMNVSTLELGDSALYLCASSPGTSGTDTQYFGPGTRLTVL.

The chain joins TRBV21-1 to TRBJ2-1; the D call in the table, TRBD2, was not verified against the DNA. TRBV21-1 is a documented pseudogene. This CDR3 has 16 residues. The CDR3 DNA follows: TGTGCCAGCAGCAAGGGGTCTAGCGGGGGTTACAATGAGCAGTTCTTC. Translated: CASSKGSSGGYNEQFF.

The V call is TRBV18, the J call TRBJ1-1, with 10 positions matching TRBD1. This CDR3 contains 15 residues. The J segment lost 1 base and the V segment lost 4 bases, leaving 3 bases of the junction unmatched. The germline CDR1 and CDR2 sequences are KGHSH and LQKENI. The CDR3 DNA follows: TGTGCCAGCTCACAAGGGACAGGGGAGAACACTGAAGCTTTCTTT. It encodes CASSQGTGENTEAFF.

The chain carries TRBV7-2 and TRBJ2-1, with D uncertain. CDR1 is SGHTA, CDR2 FQGNSA, per germline. The CDR3 has 16 residues. Trimming took off 0 bases at V and 3 bases at J, with 12 bases between the two ends. The CDR3, as DNA: TGTGCCAGCAGCTTAGCGCGCGCGGAGATCTACAATGAGCAGTTCTTC. Its protein is CASSLARAEIYNEQFF.

The gene calls are TRBV7-6 and TRBJ1-1, with 8 bases that match TRBD1. Germline V CDR1 and CDR2: SGHVS, FNYEAQ. After removal of 5 bases from V and 4 bases from J, the junction contained 6 bases not matched to a gene. The CDR3 is made up of 14 amino acids. CDR3 nucleotide sequence: TGTGCCAGCAGCCTGGGACAGGCGGGCACTGAAGCTTTCTTT. Protein product: CASSLGQAGTEAFF. Combining the CDR3 with reference TRBV7-6 and TRBJ1-1 gives the whole variable domain GAGVSQSPRYKVTKRGQDVALRCDPISGHVSLYWYRQALGQGPEFLTYFNYEAQQDKSGLPNDRFSAERPEGSISTLTIQRTEQRDSAMYRCASSLGQAGTEAFFGQGTRLTVV.

This clone occurred a few times. The chain links TRBV29-1 to TRBJ2-2; 9 positions match TRBD2. The CDR3 covers 16 residues. Germline assignment: CDR1 SQVTM and CDR2 ANQGSEA. Trimming took 7 bases from V and 0 from J; bases not matched to a gene: 9. CDR3 sequence (DNA): TGCAGCGCCGGACGGCGGGAGGGTCCGAACACCGGGGAGCTGTTTTTT. Protein product: CSAGRREGPNTGELFF.